These 28 T cell receptor beta chains originate from one sample sequenced in a study of CD8+ T cells in alopecia areata. Treatment: oral pan-JAK inhibitor, 5-10 mg twice daily. Extracted RNA was reverse transcribed, and the resulting cDNA served as sequencing template. Sequenced by immunoSEQ multiplex PCR; TCRdb stores in-frame clones only, minus some. There are some 120,000 clones in the sample; 61% occur only once, and around 5.7% lies in the top ten. Sequences were derived from CD4+ T cells sorted from blood, sampled at week 4, from a patient treated with tofacitinib. The receptors stem from a human donor with alopecia areata.

The table lists this clone with a few counts. The CDR3 region has the DNA TGTGCCTGGAGTCGATTTGGCGGGAGTACGGGTGAGCAGTTCTTC. This codes for CAWSRFGGSTGEQFF. The gene calls are TRBV30 and TRBJ2-1; the match to TRBD2 covers 7 bases. The V segment lost 2 bases and the J segment 9 bases; nucleotides outside the gene matches: 13. The CDR3 consists of 15 residues. Germline CDR1 GTSNPN, CDR2 SVGIG (reference sequence).

This rearrangement joins TRBV5-6 to TRBJ1-6; 7 bases map to TRBD1. The germline CDR1 and CDR2 sequences are SGHDT and YYEEEE. Trimming at V came to 4 bases and at J to 5 bases, leaving 3 bases not matched to a gene. The CDR3 covers 14 residues. DNA of the CDR3: TGTGCCAGCAGCCAACAGGGGAATAATTCACCCCTCCACTTT. Translated: CASSQQGNNSPLHF. The full variable domain, in which reference TRBV5-6 and TRBJ1-6 provide the parts outside the CDR3, is DAGVTQSPTHLIKTRGQQVTLRCSPKSGHDTVSWYQQALGQGPQFIFQYYEEEERQRGNFPDRFSGHQFPNYSSELNVNALLLGDSALYLCASSQQGNNSPLHFGNGTRLTVT.

Details on this clone: Mismatch with germline at one junction end may stem from a read error. The CDR3 region is CSAEGGRGDTEAFF. The CDR3 DNA sequence: TGCAGCGCTGAAGGCGGCCGCGGAGACACTGAAGCTTTCTTT. J is TRBJ1-1 and V is TRBV29-1; no definite D call. The CDR3 consists of 14 residues. Germline CDR1 and CDR2: SQVTM and ANQGSEA.

This clone was seen only a few times. The chain links TRBV6-5 to TRBJ1-2, with D unclear. The length of the CDR3 is 10 residues. Trimming took 11 bases from V and 7 from J, leaving 11 bases between them. Germline V lookup: CDR1 MNHEY, CDR2 SVGAGI. For the CDR3, the DNA is TGTGCCCGACGAGGGTTTGGCTACACCTTC. The encoded protein is CARRGFGYTF.

V is TRBV4-2 and J is TRBJ1-5, with 8 bases matching TRBD1. Germline assignment: CDR1 LGHNA and CDR2 YNFKEQ. The V and J ends lost 3 bases and 6 bases, in that order; junction bases with no gene match: 7. The CDR3 consists of 15 residues. The CDR3 nucleotides are TGTGCCAGCAGCCAGGGTATAACAGGGGGTCAGCCCCAGCATTTT. This gives the protein CASSQGITGGQPQHF.

This clone occurred a few times. V gene TRBV5-6 combines with J gene TRBJ2-5, with unresolved D. V lost 0 bases to trimming and J lost 4 bases, with 7 bases between them. In germline, CDR1 is SGHDT, CDR2 YYEEEE. This CDR3 contains 13 residues. CDR3 DNA: TGTGCCAGCAGCTTGGTACCGAGAGAGACCCAGTACTTC. It translates to CASSLVPRETQYF.

The gene calls are TRBV10-3 and TRBJ2-5; D unclear. The germline V gene has CDR1 ENHRY and CDR2 SYGVKD. Trimming cost V 4 bases and J 3 bases, with 9 bases left between them. This CDR3 region has 13 residues. The CDR3 sequence is CAISGRAEETQYF. Written as DNA, the CDR3 is TGTGCCATCAGTGGAAGGGCCGAAGAGACCCAGTACTTC.

The V and J genes are TRBV29-1 and TRBJ1-5; D unresolved. This CDR3 has 13 amino acids. The V end was cut by 4 bases, the J end by 1 base, with 8 bases between. Germline V gene sequence: CDR1 SQVTM, CDR2 ANQGSEA. CDR3 sequence (DNA): TGCAGCGTTGTGGAAAACAGCAATCAGCCCCAGCATTTT. Translating gives CSVVENSNQPQHF.

This chain links TRBV5-6 with TRBJ1-2; a weak D match, TRBD1 (5 bases). V was cut by 4 bases and J by 4 bases, with 17 bases left in between. Germline V gene data show CDR1 as SGHDT and CDR2 as YYEEEE. This CDR3 spans 15 amino acids. CDR3: CASSPGFEYRYGYTF. CDR3 sequence (DNA): TGTGCCAGCAGCCCAGGGTTCGAATACCGCTATGGCTACACCTTC.

V gene TRBV2 combines with J gene TRBJ2-7; 11 bases line up with TRBD1. Per the germline V gene, CDR1 is SNHLY and CDR2 is FYNNEI. The CDR3 contains 15 residues. With 6 bases clipped from V and 3 bases from J, the junction kept 7 bases outside the gene matches. The CDR3 sequence is CASRLGQGAVYEQYF. CDR3 nucleotide sequence: TGTGCCAGCAGACTAGGACAGGGGGCGGTCTACGAGCAGTACTTC.

V usage is TRBV7-6 and J usage is TRBJ1-3; D remains ambiguous. V lost 0 bases to trimming and J lost 4 bases, with 13 bases between them. Per germline, CDR1 SGHVS and CDR2 FNYEAQ. This CDR3 has 16 residues. The CDR3 spells CASSLASQAAGNTIYF. The DNA for the CDR3 is TGTGCCAGCAGCTTAGCGTCCCAGGCAGCCGGAAACACCATATATTTT.

The count of this clone is one. The chain employs TRBV2 and TRBJ2-1; 11 nucleotides agree with TRBD2. The V segment lost 8 bases and the J segment 6 bases; nucleotides outside the gene matches: 12. The CDR3 runs to 16 residues. Germline CDR1 SNHLY, CDR2 FYNNEI. The CDR3 spells CASVAASGGLGNEQFF. CDR3 nucleotides: TGTGCCAGCGTAGCAGCTAGCGGGGGGTTGGGCAATGAGCAGTTCTTC.

This sequence joins TRBV20-1 and TRBJ1-6; D call uncertain. V dropped 1 base and J dropped 10 bases, with 5 bases sitting between them. The CDR3 spans 11 residues. CDR1 and CDR2 (germline): DFQATT, SNEGSKA (reference sequence). DNA of the CDR3: TGCAGTGCTAGAGGGCGATCACCCCTCCACTTT. Translating it yields CSARGRSPLHF.

The V gene is TRBV29-1, the J gene TRBJ2-2, with 7 bases identical to TRBD1. V lost 6 bases, J lost 1 base, and 5 bases stayed unmatched. The CDR3 totals 14 residues. Germline V gives CDR1 SQVTM, CDR2 ANQGSEA. The CDR3 DNA follows: TGCAGCGTCCTGACAGGGTTGAACACCGGGGAGCTGTTTTTT. It translates to CSVLTGLNTGELFF.

The chain recombines TRBV2 with TRBJ2-3; the D is unclear. CDR1 is SNHLY, CDR2 FYNNEI, per germline. The CDR3 sequence is 14 residues long. The V gene lost 4 bases and the J gene lost 1 base, with 9 bases spanning the gap. DNA for the CDR3: TGTGCCAGCAGTGGGACGGAGCGCACAGATACGCAGTATTTT. It translates to CASSGTERTDTQYF.

The chain uses TRBV25-1 and TRBJ1-1, with no clear D. Germline CDR1 and CDR2: MGHDK and SYGVNS. Between the trimmed V and J ends, which lost 6 bases and 5 bases, there was a span of 13 bases. The CDR3 length is 13 residues. The chain's CDR3 is CASRRDIETEAFF. The CDR3 bases are TGTGCCAGCAGAAGGGATATTGAGACTGAAGCTTTCTTT.

This clone was observed a single time. The CDR3 region has the DNA TGCGCCAGCAGCTTGCAGCTAACTAACTATGGCTACACCTTC. It encodes CASSLQLTNYGYTF. The J gene is TRBJ1-2, the V gene TRBV5-1; D uncertain. Trimming took off 1 base at V and 0 bases at J, with 7 bases between the two ends. This CDR3 contains 14 residues. Germline CDR1 reads SGHRS; CDR2 reads YFSETQ. The complete variable domain, with remaining parts taken from reference TRBV5-1 and TRBJ1-2, reads KAGVTQTPRYLIKTRGQQVTLSCSPISGHRSVSWYQQTPGQGLQFLFEYFSETQRNKGNFPGRFSGRQFSNSRSEMNVSTLELGDSALYLCASSLQLTNYGYTFGSGTRLTVV.

This chain connects TRBV7-2 to TRBJ2-7; D gene ambiguous. The germline V and J ends were trimmed by 6 bases and 4 bases, with 13 bases remaining between them. This CDR3 region has 13 residues. Germline lookup yields CDR1 SGHTA and CDR2 FQGNSA. CDR3 DNA sequence: TGTGCCAGCAGTTTACCAAGGCGATACGAGCAGTACTTC. This codes for CASSLPRRYEQYF.

This clone has just a few counts. J is TRBJ2-5 and V is TRBV5-1, with 7 positions matching TRBD1. V lost 0 bases, J lost 3 bases, and 2 bases stayed unmatched. Germline CDR1 and CDR2: SGHRS and YFSETQ. The CDR3 extends over 14 amino acids. The CDR3 DNA reads TGCGCCAGCAGCTTGGCCGGGACAGAAGAGACCCAGTACTTC. Residues: CASSLAGTEETQYF. The entire variable domain, with the rest obtained from reference TRBV5-1 and TRBJ2-5, is as follows: KAGVTQTPRYLIKTRGQQVTLSCSPISGHRSVSWYQQTPGQGLQFLFEYFSETQRNKGNFPGRFSGRQFSNSRSEMNVSTLELGDSALYLCASSLAGTEETQYFGPGTRLLVL.

This chain links TRBV30 with TRBJ2-5; D remains ambiguous. The CDR3 runs 16 residues. Trimming cost V 1 base and J 5 bases, with 20 bases left between them. Germline loops: CDR1 GTSNPN, CDR2 SVGIG (reference sequence). The CDR3 DNA follows: TGTGCCTGGAGTGAAAGTGTGTTAGGGTCCGGGGAGACCCAGTACTTC. Its protein product is CAWSESVLGSGETQYF. Full variable domain (outside the CDR3, taken from reference TRBV30 and TRBJ2-5): SQTIHQWPATLVQPVGSPLSLECTVEGTSNPNLYWYRQAAGRGLQLLFYSVGIGQISSEVPQNLSASRPQDRQFILSSKKLLLSDSGFYLCAWSESVLGSGETQYFGPGTRLLVL.

This clone was observed a handful of times. The gene calls are TRBV18 and TRBJ1-1; no clear D gene. The V end was cut by 5 bases, the J end by 0 bases, with 7 bases between. CDR1 and CDR2 (germline): KGHSH, LQKENI. The CDR3 contains 13 residues. The CDR3 bases are TGTGCCAGCTCAGTCTCAATGAACACTGAAGCTTTCTTT. Residues: CASSVSMNTEAFF.

This clone was recorded once. The chain is built from TRBV29-1 and TRBJ2-2; D possibly matches TRBD1 or TRBD2 (5 bases each). V was clipped by 5 bases and J by 4 bases, with 11 bases between them. The CDR3 runs 13 residues. The germline gives CDR1 SQVTM, CDR2 ANQGSEA. The CDR3 sequence: CSVLGTSTGELFF. The CDR3 DNA is TGCAGCGTTCTTGGGACGTCCACCGGGGAGCTGTTTTTT.

The genes are TRBV30 and TRBJ1-4; TRBD1 aligns across 10 bases. There are 15 residues in the CDR3. CDR1 is GTSNPN and CDR2 is SVGIG in the germline V gene (reference sequence). V trimming: 1 base; J trimming: 7 bases; junction bases outside the gene matches: 6. CDR3 sequence: CAWSAGTGEGEKLFF. CDR3 nucleotides: TGTGCCTGGAGTGCTGGGACAGGGGAAGGTGAAAAACTGTTTTTT.

The chain employs TRBV28 and TRBJ2-5, with D perhaps TRBD2 (7 bases). The CDR3 sequence is 14 residues long. Germline V gene sequence: CDR1 MDHEN, CDR2 SYDVKM. Trimming removed 7 bases from V and 5 bases from J, with 17 bases in between. This CDR3 is CASIRGRAAETQYF. The CDR3 DNA follows: TGTGCCAGCATTAGGGGGAGGGCCGCGGAGACCCAGTACTTC.

This clone was counted between two and nine times. The sample carries other DNA sequences with the same CDR3. V usage is TRBV30 and J usage is TRBJ1-5; no clear D gene. CDR3 length: 13 residues. The germline gives CDR1 GTSNPN, CDR2 SVGIG (reference sequence). With 1 base removed from V and 2 bases from J, the gap between germline ends came to 6 bases. The CDR3 spells CAWSGGGNQPQHF. CDR3 bases: TGTGCCTGGAGTGGTGGGGGCAATCAGCCCCAGCATTTT. The full variable domain, with the rest looked up from reference TRBV30 and TRBJ1-5, is SQTIHQWPATLVQPVGSPLSLECTVEGTSNPNLYWYRQAAGRGLQLLFYSVGIGQISSEVPQNLSASRPQDRQFILSSKKLLLSDSGFYLCAWSGGGNQPQHFGDGTRLSIL.

The chain is built from TRBV4-3 and TRBJ2-3, with 7 bases fitting TRBD2. The germline V gene encodes CDR1 LGHNA and CDR2 YSLEER. The CDR3 is 15 amino acids. The V gene end was trimmed by 2 bases and the J gene end by 4 bases; junction bases not matched to a gene: 6. The CDR3 reads CASSQYGGGADTQYF. In DNA form, the CDR3 reads TGCGCCAGCAGCCAATATGGCGGGGGTGCAGATACGCAGTATTTT.

V gene TRBV2 combines with J gene TRBJ1-2; D is unresolved. The CDR3 sequence is 13 residues long. Trimming took off 2 bases at V and 5 bases at J, with 9 bases between the two ends. The germline CDR1 and CDR2 sequences are SNHLY and FYNNEI. The CDR3 DNA sequence: TGTGCCAGCAGTGAAAGCGCAGAGTATGGCTACACCTTC. Its protein product is CASSESAEYGYTF.

V is TRBV5-1 and J is TRBJ1-1; unclear D gene. The V gene's germline CDR1 is SGHRS and CDR2 YFSETQ. The V end lost 0 bases, the J end lost 3 bases, and 9 bases lay between the germline ends. The CDR3 sequence is 14 residues long. This chain's CDR3 is CASSLGASDTEAFF. The CDR3 region has the DNA TGCGCCAGCAGCTTGGGGGCTTCGGACACTGAAGCTTTCTTT.